In this sample, the clone carrying this T cell receptor (beta chain) turned up a few times. Only in-frame clones appear in the TCRdb table, and some are missing; sequencing was by immunoSEQ multiplex PCR. This sample has some 290,000 clones, with 90% found just once. This specimen belongs to a study of blood T cell repertoires in COVID-19. Across the study: Both acute and convalescent COVID-19 samples were obtained from the United States, Italy and Spain.

With 0 bases clipped from V and 2 bases from J, the junction kept 12 bases outside the gene matches. The CDR3 is 19 amino acids. Germline V CDR1 and CDR2: SGDLS, YYNGEE. Ages ranged from roughly 18 to 100 years, with residence in some 25 US areas. Which cohort a participant joined came from the clinical history participants gave. Within 2 weeks of study entry, exposed participants had contacted a PCR-confirmed or clinician-diagnosed COVID-19 case. Sequenced input: PBMCs or T cells enriched from blood (not recorded which). This TCR derives from a woman in her 30s who had been exposed to COVID-19. V gene TRBV9 combines with J gene TRBJ2-1; 9 nucleotides align to TRBD1. As DNA, the CDR3 is TGTGCCAGCAGCGTAGATGGCGCGGTGGGACAGGGTCCCTACAATGAGCAGTTCTTC. It specifies CASSVDGAVGQGPYNEQFF. Full variable domain (rest looked up from reference TRBV9 and TRBJ2-1): DSGVTQTPKHLITATGQRVTLRCSPRSGDLSVYWYQQSLDQGLQFLIQYYNGEERAKGNILERFSAQQFPDLHSELNLSSLELGDSALYFCASSVDGAVGQGPYNEQFFGPGTRLTVL.